The clone carrying this TCR beta chain was recorded many times. Researchers made TCR beta libraries by using iRepertoire HTBI primers and running Arm-PCR on CDR3 regions. One entry per CDR3 protein, called by TCRdb with MiXCR from the multiplex PCR reads. The sample records roughly 560,000 distinct CDR3 sequences, approximately 12% being singletons. The source of the sample is a study of regulatory T cells in long-lasting Graves disease. Study overall: Graves' patients (newly diagnosed) had been on antithyroid drugs under 3 months.

Germline-derived CDR1 and CDR2 are LNHDA and SQIVND (reference sequence). The CDR3 sequence is 13 residues long. V was trimmed by 5 bases and J by 6 bases, leaving 11 bases between them. Time point in this sample: newly diagnosed GD, antithyroid drugs for less than 3 months. From RNA extracted from PBMCs, the TCR library was made. The data were also submitted as part of a second study, on T cells in Graves' hyperthyroidism and ophthalmopathy.

The sequence was collected from a young woman with Graves disease. Sequencing used peripheral blood mononuclear cells (PBMCs), obtained at new diagnosis, from a patient treated with antithyroid drugs. The rearrangement uses TRBV19 and TRBJ2-1, with D possibly matching TRBD1 (5 bases). CDR3 in amino acids: CASSLGHTNEQFF. The DNA of the CDR3 is TGTGCCAGTAGTTTAGGACATACCAATGAGCAGTTCTTC.